The entry that follows covers one TCR beta chain sequence. The second PCR ran about 6 to 11 cycles with a sample-barcoded 5' primer and J-beta primers. TCRdb redid the calling of the 5' RACE reads with MiXCR, one entry per CDR3 protein. Here the sample spans approximately 780,000 distinct CDR3 sequences, 20% to 30% being singletons. In germline, CDR1 is SGHVS, CDR2 FNYEAQ. Trimming removed 1 base from V and 0 bases from J, with 9 bases in between. CDR3 length: 15 residues. The entry originates in a study of blood T cells in healthy people across ages. The same data also went into a second study, on T cells of mothers and their children.

The TCR was taken from a boy younger than 18 in good health. The chain recombines TRBV7-6 with TRBJ1-1; D ambiguous. The material sequenced was blood. The CDR3 sequence is CASSLGTDMNTEAFF. CDR3 coding DNA: TGTGCCAGCAGCTTAGGTACAGACATGAACACTGAAGCTTTCTTT.